This TCR beta chain is drawn from a study of post-analysis software for immune sequencing data. This clonotype appeared many times. The TCR beta cDNA libraries contained unique molecular identifiers. TCRdb processed the PCR reads anew with MiXCR; each CDR3 protein has one entry. The sample consists of about 160,000 distinct CDR3 sequences, 35% to 40% of them appearing once. Sequencing used blood, obtained after autologous hematopoietic stem cell transplantation. This clonotype originated in a girl between 10 and 17 years old with multiple sclerosis.

The CDR3 region is CSVEPLVRAPGQSYNEQFF. DNA for the CDR3: TGCAGCGTTGAGCCCTTGGTTAGGGCTCCGGGACAGAGTTACAATGAGCAGTTCTTC. The V and J genes are TRBV29-1 and TRBJ2-1; 7 bases align to TRBD1. The CDR3 runs 19 residues. The junction had 21 bases not matched to a gene; V was cut back by 3 bases and J by 4 bases. Germline lookup yields CDR1 SQVTM and CDR2 ANQGSEA.